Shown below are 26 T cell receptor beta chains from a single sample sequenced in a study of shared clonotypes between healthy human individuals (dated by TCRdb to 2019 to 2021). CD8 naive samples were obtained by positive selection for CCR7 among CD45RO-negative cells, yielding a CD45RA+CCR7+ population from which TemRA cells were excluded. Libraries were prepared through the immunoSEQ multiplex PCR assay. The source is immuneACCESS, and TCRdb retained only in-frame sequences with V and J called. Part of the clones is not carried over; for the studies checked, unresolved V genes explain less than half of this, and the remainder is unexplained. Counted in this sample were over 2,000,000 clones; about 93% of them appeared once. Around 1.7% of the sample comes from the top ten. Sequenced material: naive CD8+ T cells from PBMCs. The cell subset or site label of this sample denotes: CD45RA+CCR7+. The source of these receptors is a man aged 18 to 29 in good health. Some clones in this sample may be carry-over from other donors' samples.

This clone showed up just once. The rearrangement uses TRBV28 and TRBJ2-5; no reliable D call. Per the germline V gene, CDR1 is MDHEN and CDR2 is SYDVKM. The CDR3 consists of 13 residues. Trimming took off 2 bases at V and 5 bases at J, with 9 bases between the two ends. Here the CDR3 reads CASSLNVVETQYF. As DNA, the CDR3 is TGTGCCAGCAGTTTAAACGTTGTTGAGACCCAGTACTTC.

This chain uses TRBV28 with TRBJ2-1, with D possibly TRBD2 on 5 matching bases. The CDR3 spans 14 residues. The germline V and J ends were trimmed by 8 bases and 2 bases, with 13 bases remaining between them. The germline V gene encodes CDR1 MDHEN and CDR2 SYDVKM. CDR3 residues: CASGGGPTYNEQFF. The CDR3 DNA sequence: TGTGCCAGCGGTGGCGGGCCGACCTACAATGAGCAGTTCTTC. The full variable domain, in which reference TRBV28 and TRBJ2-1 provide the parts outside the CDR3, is DVKVTQSSRYLVKRTGEKVFLECVQDMDHENMFWYRQDPGLGLRLIYFSYDVKMKEKGDIPEGYSVSREKKERFSLILESASTNQTSMYLCASGGGPTYNEQFFGPGTRLTVL.

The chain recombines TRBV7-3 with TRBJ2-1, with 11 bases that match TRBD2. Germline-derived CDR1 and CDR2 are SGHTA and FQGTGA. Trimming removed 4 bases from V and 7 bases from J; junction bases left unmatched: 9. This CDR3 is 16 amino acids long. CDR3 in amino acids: CASSSVAGGLRNEQFF. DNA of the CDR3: TGTGCCAGCAGCTCGGTAGCGGGAGGGTTACGGAATGAGCAGTTCTTC.

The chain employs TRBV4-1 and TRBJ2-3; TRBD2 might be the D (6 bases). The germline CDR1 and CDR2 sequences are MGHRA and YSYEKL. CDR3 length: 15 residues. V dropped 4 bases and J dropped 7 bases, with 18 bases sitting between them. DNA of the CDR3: TGCGCCAGCAGCCCCCGCGGGACTCAGAGATATACGCAGTATTTT. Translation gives CASSPRGTQRYTQYF.

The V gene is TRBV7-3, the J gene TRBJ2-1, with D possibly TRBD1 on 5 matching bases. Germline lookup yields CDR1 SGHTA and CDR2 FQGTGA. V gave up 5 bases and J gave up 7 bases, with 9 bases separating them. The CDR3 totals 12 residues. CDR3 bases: TGTGCCAGCAGCCTGGACAAGAATGAGCAGTTCTTC. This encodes CASSLDKNEQFF.

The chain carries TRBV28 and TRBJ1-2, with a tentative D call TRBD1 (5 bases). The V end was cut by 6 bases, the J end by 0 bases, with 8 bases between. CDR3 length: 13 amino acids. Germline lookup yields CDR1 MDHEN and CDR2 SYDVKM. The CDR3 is CASRRDSNYGYTF. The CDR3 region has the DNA TGTGCCAGCAGGCGGGACTCTAACTATGGCTACACCTTC.

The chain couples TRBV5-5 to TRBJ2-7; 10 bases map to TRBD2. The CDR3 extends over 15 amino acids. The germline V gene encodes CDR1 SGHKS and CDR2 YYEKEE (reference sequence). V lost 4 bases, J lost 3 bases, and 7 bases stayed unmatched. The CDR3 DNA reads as TGTGCCAGCAGCCTCCCCCTAGCGGGAGTCTACGAGCAGTACTTC. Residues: CASSLPLAGVYEQYF.

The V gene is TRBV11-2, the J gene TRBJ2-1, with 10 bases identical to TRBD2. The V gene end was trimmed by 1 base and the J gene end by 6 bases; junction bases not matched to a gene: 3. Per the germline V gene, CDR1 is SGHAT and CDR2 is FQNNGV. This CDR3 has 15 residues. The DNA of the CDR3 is TGTGCCAGCAGCTTAGGGCCTAGCGGGAGCAATGAGCAGTTCTTC. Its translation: CASSLGPSGSNEQFF.

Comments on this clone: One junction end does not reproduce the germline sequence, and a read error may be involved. The CDR3 sequence: CASTDPPFQGTQYF. The CDR3 bases are TGTGCCAGCACCGACCCTCCATTCCAAGGGACCCAGTACTTC. The chain recombines TRBV28 with TRBJ2-5; D remains unclear. Looked up from germline, CDR1 is MDHEN and CDR2 is SYDVKM. The CDR3 is 14 residues long. Full variable domain (outside the CDR3, taken from reference TRBV28 and TRBJ2-5): DVKVTQSSRYLVKRTGEKVFLECVQDMDHENMFWYRQDPGLGLRLIYFSYDVKMKEKGDIPEGYSVSREKKERFSLILESASTNQTSMYLCASTDPPFQGTQYFGPGTRLLVL.

CDR3 sequence: CASSLRLRVLTEHYNEQFF. CDR3 DNA: TGTGCCAGCAGCTTACGGCTCAGGGTACTTACCGAACACTACAATGAGCAGTTCTTC. The gene calls are TRBV7-2 and TRBJ2-1, with TRBD1 as a possible D gene (5 bases). Trimming shortened V by 2 bases and J by 3 bases, and 23 bases separated the two germline ends. Germline loops: CDR1 SGHTA, CDR2 FQGNSA. CDR3 size: 19 residues.

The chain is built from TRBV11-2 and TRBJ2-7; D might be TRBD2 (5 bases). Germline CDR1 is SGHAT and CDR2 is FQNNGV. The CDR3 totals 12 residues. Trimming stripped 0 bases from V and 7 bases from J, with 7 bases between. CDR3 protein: CASSLDPGEQYF. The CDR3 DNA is TGTGCCAGCAGCTTAGATCCGGGAGAGCAGTACTTC.

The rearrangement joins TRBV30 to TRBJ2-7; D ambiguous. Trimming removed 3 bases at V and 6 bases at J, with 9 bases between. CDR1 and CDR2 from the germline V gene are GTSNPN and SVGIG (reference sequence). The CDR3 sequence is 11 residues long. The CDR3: CAWSTSREQYF. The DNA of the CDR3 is TGTGCCTGGAGCACATCGCGCGAGCAGTACTTC.

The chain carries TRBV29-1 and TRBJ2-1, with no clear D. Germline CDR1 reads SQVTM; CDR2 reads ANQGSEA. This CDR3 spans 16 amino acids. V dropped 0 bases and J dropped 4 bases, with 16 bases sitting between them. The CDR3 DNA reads TGCAGCGTTGAAGATATCCCGCCCCCATCTTACAATGAGCAGTTCTTC. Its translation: CSVEDIPPPSYNEQFF.

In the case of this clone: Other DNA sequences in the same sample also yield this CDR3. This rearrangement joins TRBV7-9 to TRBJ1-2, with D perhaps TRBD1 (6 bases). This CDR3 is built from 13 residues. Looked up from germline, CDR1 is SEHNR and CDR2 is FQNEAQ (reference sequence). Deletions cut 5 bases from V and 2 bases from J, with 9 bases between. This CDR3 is CASSPDRNYGYTF. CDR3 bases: TGTGCCAGCAGCCCCGACAGGAACTATGGCTACACCTTC. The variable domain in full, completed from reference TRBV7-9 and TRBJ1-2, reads DTGVSQNPRHKITKRGQNVTFRCDPISEHNRLYWYRQTLGQGPEFLTYFQNEAQLEKSRLLSDRFSAERPKGSFSTLEIQRTEQGDSAMYLCASSPDRNYGYTFGSGTRLTVV.

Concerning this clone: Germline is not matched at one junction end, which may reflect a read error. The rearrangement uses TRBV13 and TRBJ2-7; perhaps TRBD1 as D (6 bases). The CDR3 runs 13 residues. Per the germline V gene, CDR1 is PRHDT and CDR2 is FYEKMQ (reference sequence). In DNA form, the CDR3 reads TGTGCCAGCAGCCTCGGACGGACAGATCCCTCGGACTTC. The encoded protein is CASSLGRTDPSDF.

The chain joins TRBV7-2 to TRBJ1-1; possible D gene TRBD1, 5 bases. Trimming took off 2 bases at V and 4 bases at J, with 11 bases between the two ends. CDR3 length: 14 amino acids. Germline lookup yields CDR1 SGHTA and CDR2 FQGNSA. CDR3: CASSLLSGTTEAFF. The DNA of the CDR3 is TGTGCCAGCAGCTTACTGTCCGGGACCACTGAAGCTTTCTTT.

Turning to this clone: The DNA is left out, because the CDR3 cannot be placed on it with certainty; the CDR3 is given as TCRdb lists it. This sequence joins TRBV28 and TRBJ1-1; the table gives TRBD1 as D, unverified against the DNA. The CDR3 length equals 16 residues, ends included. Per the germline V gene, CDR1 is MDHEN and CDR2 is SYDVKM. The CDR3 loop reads CASSFGPGLMNTEAFF.

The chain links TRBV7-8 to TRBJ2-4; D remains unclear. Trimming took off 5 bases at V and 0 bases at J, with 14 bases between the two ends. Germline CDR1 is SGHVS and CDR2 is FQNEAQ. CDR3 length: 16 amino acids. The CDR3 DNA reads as TGTGCCAGCAGCCGTTCGGTTGTGGGAGCCAAAAACATTCAGTACTTC. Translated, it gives CASSRSVVGAKNIQYF.

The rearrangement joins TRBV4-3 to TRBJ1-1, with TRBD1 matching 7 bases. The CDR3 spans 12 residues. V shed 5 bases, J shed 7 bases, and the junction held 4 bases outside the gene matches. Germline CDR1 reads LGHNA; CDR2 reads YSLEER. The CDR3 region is CASSYDRDEAFF. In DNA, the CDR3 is TGCGCCAGCAGCTACGACAGGGATGAAGCTTTCTTT.

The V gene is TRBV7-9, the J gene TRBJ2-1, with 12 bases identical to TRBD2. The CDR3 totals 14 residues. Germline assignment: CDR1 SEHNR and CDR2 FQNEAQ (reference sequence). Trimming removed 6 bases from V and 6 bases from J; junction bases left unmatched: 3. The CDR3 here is CASSRLAGVNEQFF. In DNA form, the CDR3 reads TGTGCCAGCAGTCGACTAGCGGGAGTCAATGAGCAGTTCTTC. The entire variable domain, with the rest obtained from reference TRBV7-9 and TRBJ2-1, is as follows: DTGVSQNPRHKITKRGQNVTFRCDPISEHNRLYWYRQTLGQGPEFLTYFQNEAQLEKSRLLSDRFSAERPKGSFSTLEIQRTEQGDSAMYLCASSRLAGVNEQFFGPGTRLTVL.

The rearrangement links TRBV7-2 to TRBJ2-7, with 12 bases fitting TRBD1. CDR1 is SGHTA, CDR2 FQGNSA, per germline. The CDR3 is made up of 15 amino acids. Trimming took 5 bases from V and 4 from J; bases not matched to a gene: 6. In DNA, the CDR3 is TGTGCCAGCAGCCCCGGGACAGGGGGCGGATACGAGCAGTACTTC. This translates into CASSPGTGGGYEQYF.

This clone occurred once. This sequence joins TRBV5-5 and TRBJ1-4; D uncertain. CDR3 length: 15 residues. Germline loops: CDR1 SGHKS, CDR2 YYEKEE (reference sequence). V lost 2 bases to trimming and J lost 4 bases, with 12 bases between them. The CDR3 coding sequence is TGTGCCAGCAGCTTATTGGGAATAGGTAATGAAAAACTGTTTTTT. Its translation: CASSLLGIGNEKLFF.

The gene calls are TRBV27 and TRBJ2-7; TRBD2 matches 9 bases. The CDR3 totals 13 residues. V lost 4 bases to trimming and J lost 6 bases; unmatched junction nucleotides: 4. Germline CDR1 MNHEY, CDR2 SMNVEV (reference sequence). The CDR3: CASSSYSGSEQYF. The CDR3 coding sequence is TGTGCCAGCAGTTCCTATAGCGGGAGCGAGCAGTACTTC.

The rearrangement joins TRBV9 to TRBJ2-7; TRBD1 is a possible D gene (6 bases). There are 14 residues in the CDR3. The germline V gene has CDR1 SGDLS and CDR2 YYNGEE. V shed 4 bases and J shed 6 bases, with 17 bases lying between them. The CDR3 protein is CASSPRNVGGEQYF. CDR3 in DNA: TGTGCCAGCAGCCCTCGGAACGTAGGGGGCGAGCAGTACTTC.

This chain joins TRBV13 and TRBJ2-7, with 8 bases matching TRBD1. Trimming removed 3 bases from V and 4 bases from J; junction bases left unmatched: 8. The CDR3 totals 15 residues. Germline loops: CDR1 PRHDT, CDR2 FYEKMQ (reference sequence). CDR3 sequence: CASSLGVRQGYEQYF. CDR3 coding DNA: TGTGCCAGCAGCTTGGGCGTAAGACAGGGGTACGAGCAGTACTTC.

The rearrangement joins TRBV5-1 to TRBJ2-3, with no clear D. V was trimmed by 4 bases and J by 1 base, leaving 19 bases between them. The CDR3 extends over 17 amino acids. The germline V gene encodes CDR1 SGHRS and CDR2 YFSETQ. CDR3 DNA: TGCGCCAGCAGCCCAATCCCGGAAAGGTTCGGCACAGATACGCAGTATTTT. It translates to CASSPIPERFGTDTQYF.